Below, 27 T cell receptor beta chains from the same sample are listed, as sequenced in a study of CD4+ T cells in melanoma. Using immunoSEQ multiplex PCR, the repertoire was profiled, and TCRdb retains in-frame clones only, with some absent. The sample carries around 130,000 clones, around 90% recorded once. Receptors originate from a human donor with melanoma.

This chain uses TRBV7-9 with TRBJ2-5, with 9 bases aligning to TRBD2. Trimming removed 5 bases from V and 2 bases from J; junction bases left unmatched: 12. The CDR3 sequence is 17 residues long. Germline V gene lookup returns CDR1 SEHNR and CDR2 FQNEAQ (reference sequence). The CDR3 DNA reads TGTGCCAGCAGCGCCGTCACCGGGCGGGGGGGGCAAGAGACCCAGTACTTC. Its protein is CASSAVTGRGGQETQYF.

This clone has only one observation. This chain uses TRBV7-8 with TRBJ2-2; D possibly corresponds to TRBD2 (6 bases). Germline CDR1 is SGHVS and CDR2 is FQNEAQ. V lost 0 bases and J 0 bases, leaving 8 bases between the germline ends. The length of the CDR3 is 16 residues. The chain's CDR3 is CASSLAWGANTGELFF. Here the CDR3 DNA reads TGTGCCAGCAGCTTAGCGTGGGGGGCGAACACCGGGGAGCTGTTTTTT. Full variable domain (remainder filled in from reference TRBV7-8 and TRBJ2-2): GAGVSQSPRYKVAKRGQDVALRCDPISGHVSLFWYQQALGQGPEFLTYFQNEAQLDKSGLPSDRFFAERPEGSVSTLKIQRTQQEDSAVYLCASSLAWGANTGELFFGEGSRLTVL.

The rearrangement links TRBV7-7 to TRBJ2-5; D may match TRBD1 or TRBD2 (6 bases each). The CDR3 spans 15 residues. Germline CDR1 is SSHAT and CDR2 is FNYEAQ (reference sequence). V shed 5 bases and J shed 4 bases, with 17 bases lying between them. CDR3 protein: CASSEQGTGGETQYF. DNA for the CDR3: TGTGCCAGCAGCGAGCAGGGGACTGGCGGAGAGACCCAGTACTTC.

This clone was counted a single time. This chain uses TRBV5-1 with TRBJ2-5, with 13 bases fitting TRBD2. There are 17 residues in the CDR3. CDR1 and CDR2 from the germline V gene are SGHRS and YFSETQ. V shed 0 bases, J shed 1 base, and the junction held 3 bases outside the gene matches. The CDR3 region has the DNA TGCGCCAGCAGCTTGGGACTAGCGGGGGGCCTCCAAGAGACCCAGTACTTC. This gives the protein CASSLGLAGGLQETQYF.

The genes are TRBV5-1 and TRBJ2-3; 16 bases line up with TRBD2. V shed 4 bases and J 2 bases; nucleotides not matched to a gene: 4. Germline lookup yields CDR1 SGHRS and CDR2 YFSETQ. This CDR3 is 17 amino acids long. CDR3: CASSLGLAGGDTDTQYF. The CDR3 coding sequence is TGCGCCAGCAGCCTGGGACTAGCGGGGGGGGACACAGATACGCAGTATTTT.

This clone was seen once. At one end, the junction sequence differs from germline, possibly due to a read error. This rearrangement joins TRBV11-2 to TRBJ1-6; no definite D call. CDR1 SGHAT and CDR2 FQNNGV come from the germline V gene. This CDR3 has 13 residues. CDR3 in DNA: TGTGCCAGCAGCTTCGCAGAGGATTCAGCCCTCCACTTT. It encodes CASSFAEDSALHF.

V gene TRBV6-6 combines with J gene TRBJ1-2; maybe TRBD1 (5 bases). The V gene's germline CDR1 is MNHNY and CDR2 SVGAGI (reference sequence). Trimming took off 2 bases at V and 6 bases at J, with 10 bases between the two ends. The CDR3 is 13 residues long. CDR3 bases: TGTGCCAGCAGTTACGGCGGGGCGGATGGCTACACCTTC. This translates into CASSYGGADGYTF.

The rearrangement uses TRBV23-1 and TRBJ1-1; D uncertain. TRBV23-1 belongs to the ORF category, with a function that is uncertain. The CDR3 consists of 13 residues. Trimming removed 4 bases from V and 7 bases from J, with 13 bases in between. The CDR3 region has the DNA TGCGCCAGCAGTCCTCAGCACCCCCATGAAGCTTTCTTT. It specifies CASSPQHPHEAFF.

V and J are TRBV11-3 and TRBJ2-3; D possibly uses TRBD1 or TRBD2 (5 bases each). This CDR3 is built from 14 residues. CDR1 is SGHNT and CDR2 is YENEEA in the germline V gene. Trimming took off 5 bases at V and 9 bases at J, with 18 bases between the two ends. The CDR3: CASSPTDLEGTQYF. The DNA of the CDR3 is TGTGCCAGCAGCCCCACCGACCTTGAGGGGACGCAGTATTTT.

The rearrangement uses TRBV6-5 and TRBJ2-2, with TRBD2 matching 9 bases. Unmatched junction bases numbered 0, after V lost 0 bases and J lost 7 bases. This CDR3 has 14 amino acids. CDR1 MNHEY and CDR2 SVGAGI come from the germline V gene. The CDR3 region has the DNA TGTGCCAGCAGTTACTCACTAGCGGGCGGGGAGCTGTTTTTT. Its translation is CASSYSLAGGELFF.

The chain links TRBV5-1 to TRBJ2-6, with D hard to call. The CDR3 covers 16 residues. V lost 3 bases and J 0 bases, leaving 10 bases between the germline ends. Germline CDR1 SGHRS, CDR2 YFSETQ. The CDR3 DNA reads TGCGCCAGCAGCTCAACGCCCTCCTCTGGGGCCAACGTCCTGACTTTC. Amino acids: CASSSTPSSGANVLTF.

This sequence joins TRBV6-6 and TRBJ2-7, with D perhaps matching TRBD1 (5 bases). There are 12 residues in the CDR3. V was clipped by 7 bases and J by 1 base, with 8 bases between them. Germline V CDR1 and CDR2: MNHNY, SVGAGI (reference sequence). CDR3: CASTGNSYEQYF. The CDR3 DNA sequence: TGTGCCAGCACAGGGAATTCCTACGAGCAGTACTTC.

This clone was observed a few times. Here the CDR3 DNA reads TGCGCCAGCAGCCAAGGTCAGGCCAATCAGCCCCAGCATTTT. This translates into CASSQGQANQPQHF. The rearrangement links TRBV4-1 to TRBJ1-5; D call uncertain. The CDR3 contains 14 residues. The V end was cut by 1 base, the J end by 3 bases, with 7 bases between. CDR1 and CDR2 (germline): MGHRA, YSYEKL.

This clone was counted a single time. The V call is TRBV5-1, the J call TRBJ1-1, with D possibly TRBD1 on 5 matching bases. Germline V gives CDR1 SGHRS, CDR2 YFSETQ. The CDR3 extends over 14 amino acids. Trimming removed 5 bases at V and 1 base at J, with 12 bases between. CDR3 protein: CASSSNTGNTEAFF. The CDR3 DNA sequence: TGCGCCAGCAGTTCAAACACAGGGAACACTGAAGCTTTCTTT.

This clone was seen only once. The chain uses TRBV5-6 and TRBJ2-5; no definite D call. CDR1 SGHDT and CDR2 YYEEEE come from the germline V gene. Trimming shortened V by 0 bases and J by 4 bases, and 7 bases separated the two germline ends. The CDR3 runs to 13 residues. In DNA form, the CDR3 reads TGTGCCAGCAGCTTGGGATCATTAGAGACCCAGTACTTC. It yields the protein CASSLGSLETQYF.

This chain uses TRBV5-6 with TRBJ1-4, with 8 bases fitting TRBD1. This CDR3 has 16 residues. Germline lookup yields CDR1 SGHDT and CDR2 YYEEEE. The junction had 9 bases not matched to a gene; V was cut back by 1 base and J by 7 bases. In DNA form, the CDR3 reads TGTGCCAGCAGCTTGAAGGGGTGGACAGGGACTGAAAAACTGTTTTTT. This translates into CASSLKGWTGTEKLFF.

The V and J genes are TRBV5-1 and TRBJ2-7; 12 nucleotides match TRBD2. V shed 1 base, J shed 13 bases, and the junction held 18 bases outside the gene matches. Looked up from germline, CDR1 is SGHRS and CDR2 is YFSETQ. CDR3 length: 17 amino acids. In DNA form, the CDR3 reads TGCGCCAGCAGCTTGTCTAGCGGGGGGGCCAGTTCCTACGAGCCCTACTTC. Its translation: CASSLSSGGASSYEPYF.

The chain combines TRBV5-4 with TRBJ1-2, with D unclear. Germline values: CDR1 SGHNT, CDR2 YYREEE (reference sequence). The V end was cut by 4 bases, the J end by 8 bases, with 18 bases between. The CDR3 has 14 amino acids. The CDR3 bases are TGTGCCAGCAGCCCTCGTAGGACTACACGGGGCTACACCTTC. Protein: CASSPRRTTRGYTF.

The chain links TRBV11-2 to TRBJ2-3; D unclear. Germline V gene sequence: CDR1 SGHAT, CDR2 FQNNGV. The CDR3 covers 15 residues. Between the trimmed V and J ends, which lost 0 bases and 9 bases, there was a span of 16 bases. For the CDR3, the DNA is TGTGCCAGCAGCTTAGATCGCCTTTTCGATAGGACGCAGTATTTT. Its protein product is CASSLDRLFDRTQYF.

J is TRBJ1-6 and V is TRBV2; D call uncertain. V was pared by 3 bases and J by 10 bases, with 10 bases between. The CDR3 is made up of 13 amino acids. From germline, CDR1 is SNHLY and CDR2 FYNNEI. DNA of the CDR3: TGTGCCAGCAGTGATGACTCCGTATCACCCCTCCACTTT. Residues: CASSDDSVSPLHF. Drawing the rest from reference TRBV2 and TRBJ1-6, the complete variable domain is EPEVTQTPSHQVTQMGQEVILRCVPISNHLYFYWYRQILGQKVEFLVSFYNNEISEKSEIFDDQFSVERPDGSNFTLKIRSTKLEDSAMYFCASSDDSVSPLHFGNGTRLTVT.

The chain couples TRBV12-5 to TRBJ2-7, with D possibly being TRBD1 or TRBD2 (5 bases each). Trimming stripped 7 bases from V and 1 base from J, with 14 bases between. The CDR3 runs 14 residues. The germline CDR1 and CDR2 sequences are LGHNT and FRNRAP. CDR3 DNA sequence: TGTGCTAGTGCCGTGGGTGGGGGTTCCTACGAGCAGTACTTC. It encodes CASAVGGGSYEQYF. The entire variable domain, with the rest obtained from reference TRBV12-5 and TRBJ2-7, is as follows: DARVTQTPRHKVTEMGQEVTMRCQPILGHNTVFWYRQTMMQGLELLAYFRNRAPLDDSGMPKDRFSAEMPDATLATLKIQPSEPRDSAVYFCASAVGGGSYEQYFGPGTRLTVT.

This clone has a single count. The V call is TRBV11-2, the J call TRBJ1-1; TRBD1 matches at 7 bases. Germline trimming cut 5 bases from V and 4 bases from J; bases unmatched to any gene: 13. The CDR3 has 16 amino acids. Germline V gene data show CDR1 as SGHAT and CDR2 as FQNNGV. The CDR3 nucleotides are TGTGCCAGCAGCCTACGACAGGGATATGCTTTCACTGAAGCTTTCTTT. Translation gives CASSLRQGYAFTEAFF.

This sequence joins TRBV5-4 and TRBJ1-2; tentatively, D is TRBD1 (5 bases). Germline V gives CDR1 SGHNT, CDR2 YYREEE (reference sequence). Trimming stripped 0 bases from V and 4 bases from J, with 13 bases between. The CDR3 contains 15 residues. CDR3 sequence: CASSLEGRRLYGYTF. The CDR3 DNA reads as TGTGCCAGCAGCTTGGAGGGGAGGCGGCTCTATGGCTACACCTTC.

V and J are TRBV5-1 and TRBJ2-7, with TRBD2 identical over 11 bases. CDR1 and CDR2 from the germline V gene are SGHRS and YFSETQ. Trimming removed 0 bases from V and 3 bases from J; junction bases left unmatched: 5. CDR3 length: 16 amino acids. DNA of the CDR3: TGCGCCAGCAGCTTGGGTCTCGGGACTAGCGGCTACGAGCAGTACTTC. Translated, it gives CASSLGLGTSGYEQYF.

The genes are TRBV6-6 and TRBJ1-5; D is undetermined. Germline lookup yields CDR1 MNHNY and CDR2 SVGAGI (reference sequence). This CDR3 has 13 amino acids. The CDR3 DNA is TGTGTGAGCGGAATGGATAGCAATCAGCCCCAGCATTTT. Encoded protein: CVSGMDSNQPQHF.

V and J are TRBV2 and TRBJ2-5, with 12 bases matching TRBD2. This CDR3 spans 16 amino acids. Looked up from germline, CDR1 is SNHLY and CDR2 is FYNNEI. Losses at the gene ends were 5 bases for V and 5 bases for J; bases not matched to a gene: 9. The CDR3 loop reads CASSTLTSGGSETQYF. In DNA, the CDR3 is TGTGCCAGCAGTACACTAACTAGCGGGGGGAGCGAGACCCAGTACTTC.

The chain couples TRBV28 to TRBJ2-1; D not certain. The germline V gene has CDR1 MDHEN and CDR2 SYDVKM. The CDR3 is 12 residues long. V lost 6 bases to trimming and J lost 12 bases, with 15 bases between them. DNA for the CDR3: TGTGCCAGCAGCCCCCGAAGACCTGGGCAGTTCTTC. Residues: CASSPRRPGQFF.